This entry lists 26 T cell receptor beta chains sequenced from one sample in a study of blood T cell repertoires in COVID-19. TCRdb's copy holds only in-frame clones and misses some; the assay was immunoSEQ multiplex PCR. The sample contains 90,000 to 120,000 clones, roughly 84% of which appear only once. Sample: peripheral blood. Receptor source: a man in his 60s with acute or convalescent COVID-19.

This clone was counted between two and nine times. The same CDR3 also results from other DNA sequences found in this sample. The genes are TRBV2 and TRBJ1-5; D gene unclear. CDR1 SNHLY and CDR2 FYNNEI come from the germline V gene. This CDR3 contains 12 residues. Trimming left V 3 bases short and J 6 bases short, with 6 bases between. DNA for the CDR3: TGTGCCAGCAGTGAGCGGGGTCAGCCCCAGCATTTT. The encoded protein is CASSERGQPQHF.

The chain employs TRBV7-9 and TRBJ2-1, with D possibly matching TRBD1 (5 bases). The CDR3 is made up of 15 amino acids. From germline, CDR1 is SEHNR and CDR2 FQNEAQ (reference sequence). V lost 2 bases and J 0 bases, leaving 8 bases between the germline ends. The CDR3 DNA reads TGTGCCAGCAGCTTACAGGACAACTCCTACAATGAGCAGTTCTTC. It is translated as CASSLQDNSYNEQFF.

This clone was observed a few times. The V and J genes are TRBV4-1 and TRBJ1-4, with D maybe TRBD1 (6 bases). Germline-derived CDR1 and CDR2 are MGHRA and YSYEKL. CDR3 size: 16 residues. Deletions cut 4 bases from V and 8 bases from J, with 20 bases between. The CDR3 is CASSPFNTGQREKLFF. The CDR3 nucleotides are TGCGCCAGCAGCCCCTTTAATACGGGACAAAGGGAAAAACTGTTTTTT.

This chain connects TRBV7-2 to TRBJ2-1; 8 positions match TRBD2. V gave up 3 bases and J gave up 8 bases; unmatched junction bases: 6. Germline V gene data show CDR1 as SGHTA and CDR2 as FQGNSA. The CDR3 totals 14 residues. The CDR3 nucleotides read TGTGCCAGCAGCTTCTTAGCGGGATTGGATGAGCAGTTCTTC. Translation gives CASSFLAGLDEQFF.

This sequence joins TRBV2 and TRBJ2-4, with 12 bases aligning to TRBD1. The CDR3 length is 13 residues. Germline-derived CDR1 and CDR2 are SNHLY and FYNNEI. Trimming took 5 bases from V and 13 from J; bases not matched to a gene: 6. The CDR3 spells CASSISGQGAQYF. CDR3 nucleotides: TGTGCCAGCAGTATCTCGGGACAGGGGGCACAGTACTTC.

The gene calls are TRBV18 and TRBJ2-2; D gene unclear. CDR3 length: 14 amino acids. V was cut by 2 bases and J by 2 bases, with 6 bases left in between. Germline V lookup: CDR1 KGHSH, CDR2 LQKENI. In DNA form, the CDR3 reads TGTGCCAGCTCACCATCAGGAAACACCGGGGAGCTGTTTTTT. It yields the protein CASSPSGNTGELFF.

CDR3 DNA: TGTGCCACCAGTGACCCGACAGGGGCGGATGAAAAACTGTTTTTT. This gives the protein CATSDPTGADEKLFF. V and J are TRBV24-1 and TRBJ1-4; 8 nucleotides line up with TRBD1. The CDR3 runs to 15 residues. After removal of 4 bases from V and 6 bases from J, the junction contained 6 bases not matched to a gene. Per germline, CDR1 KGHDR and CDR2 SFDVKD.

The V call is TRBV11-3, the J call TRBJ1-1; maybe TRBD1 (5 bases). CDR3 length equals 15 residues. CDR1 and CDR2 (germline): SGHNT, YENEEA. The V end lost 5 bases, the J end lost 3 bases, and 16 bases lay between the germline ends. CDR3 nucleotides: TGTGCCAGCAGCCAAGACCAGGGATGGGACACTGAAGCTTTCTTT. Its translation is CASSQDQGWDTEAFF.

This chain joins TRBV27 and TRBJ1-2; 8 bases agree with TRBD1. Germline V gene sequence: CDR1 MNHEY, CDR2 SMNVEV (reference sequence). V lost 1 base to trimming and J lost 2 bases; unmatched junction nucleotides: 9. There are 17 residues in the CDR3. CDR3 nucleotide sequence: TGTGCCAGCAGTTTATTCTCAGGGACAGGACCCAACTATGGCTACACCTTC. Encoded protein: CASSLFSGTGPNYGYTF.

The rearrangement uses TRBV9 and TRBJ2-1; D possibly corresponds to TRBD1 (5 bases). Germline lookup yields CDR1 SGDLS and CDR2 YYNGEE. The CDR3 consists of 13 residues. The ends were cut back, 1 base at V and 8 bases at J, with 10 bases in the middle. The CDR3 protein is CASSVQGLDEQFF. The DNA of the CDR3 is TGTGCCAGCAGCGTACAGGGATTGGATGAGCAGTTCTTC.

This chain joins TRBV18 and TRBJ1-3; D not certain. CDR1 and CDR2 (germline): KGHSH, LQKENI. The CDR3 sequence is 17 residues long. V lost 3 bases, J lost 0 bases, and 15 bases lay in between. The CDR3 DNA sequence: TGTGCCAGCTCACCGGCTAGAGGCGGCGCCTCTGGAAACACCATATATTTT. This translates into CASSPARGGASGNTIYF.

The chain links TRBV29-1 to TRBJ2-3; TRBD2 agrees at 7 bases. Germline CDR1 reads SQVTM; CDR2 reads ANQGSEA. The CDR3 is made up of 14 amino acids. V lost 4 bases to trimming and J lost 2 bases; unmatched junction nucleotides: 6. The CDR3 sequence: CSVAASGDTDTQYF. The CDR3 nucleotides are TGCAGCGTTGCGGCTAGCGGCGACACAGATACGCAGTATTTT.

CDR3 DNA: TGTGCCAGCAGTGGATCGGGGAGTACTGAAGCTTTCTTT. Translating it yields CASSGSGSTEAFF. The V call is TRBV2, the J call TRBJ1-1; D uncertain. CDR1 is SNHLY and CDR2 is FYNNEI in the germline V gene. Trimming pared 4 bases from V and 5 bases from J, leaving 11 bases between. The CDR3 runs to 13 residues. Full variable domain (missing parts from reference TRBV2 and TRBJ1-1): EPEVTQTPSHQVTQMGQEVILRCVPISNHLYFYWYRQILGQKVEFLVSFYNNEISEKSEIFDDQFSVERPDGSNFTLKIRSTKLEDSAMYFCASSGSGSTEAFFGQGTRLTVV.

This chain uses TRBV18 with TRBJ1-1, with 7 bases that match TRBD1. The germline CDR1 and CDR2 sequences are KGHSH and LQKENI. The length of the CDR3 is 12 residues. The trim removed 4 bases at V and 7 bases at J, leaving 3 bases unmatched. The CDR3, as DNA: TGTGCCAGCTCACAAGGGACAGTTGAAGCTTTCTTT. This gives the protein CASSQGTVEAFF.

The chain links TRBV10-1 to TRBJ1-5; 7 bases align to TRBD1. Trimming cost V 6 bases and J 2 bases; bases outside gene matches: 7. In germline, CDR1 is WNHNN, CDR2 SYGVQD (reference sequence). The CDR3 is made up of 15 amino acids. This CDR3 is CASRATGNGNQPQHF. CDR3 coding DNA: TGCGCCAGCAGGGCGACAGGGAATGGCAATCAGCCCCAGCATTTT.

V is TRBV5-5 and J is TRBJ2-7, with 13 bases lining up with TRBD2. V shed 4 bases and J 3 bases; nucleotides not matched to a gene: 4. CDR1 is SGHKS, CDR2 YYEKEE, per germline (reference sequence). The CDR3 has 15 residues. The DNA of the CDR3 is TGTGCCAGCAGCCCCTGGACTAGCGGGGGCTACGAGCAGTACGTC. Protein product: CASSPWTSGGYEQYV.

The rearrangement uses TRBV10-3 and TRBJ2-7, with D tentatively TRBD2 (7 bases). V was trimmed by 5 bases and J by 0 bases, leaving 17 bases between them. CDR1 and CDR2 from the germline V gene are ENHRY and SYGVKD. CDR3 length equals 16 residues. CDR3 coding DNA: TGTGCCATCAGTCCATGGGGGGGGCAGAGCTCCTACGAGCAGTACTTC. Residues: CAISPWGGQSSYEQYF.

This sequence joins TRBV4-3 and TRBJ1-6, with TRBD1 identical over 7 bases. The CDR3 totals 17 residues. The V and J ends lost 4 bases and 5 bases, in that order; junction bases with no gene match: 11. CDR1 LGHNA and CDR2 YSLEER come from the germline V gene. This chain's CDR3 is CASSPSSGTEDNSPLHF. Here the CDR3 DNA reads TGCGCCAGCAGCCCAAGTAGCGGGACAGAAGATAATTCACCCCTCCACTTT.

The rearrangement links TRBV7-2 to TRBJ1-3; no clear D. The germline V gene encodes CDR1 SGHTA and CDR2 FQGNSA. V lost 5 bases and J lost 4, with 12 bases in between. The CDR3 has 14 residues. CDR3 sequence (DNA): TGTGCCAGCAGCCTGGGAGTGTCCGGAAACACCATATATTTT. Protein product: CASSLGVSGNTIYF.

The chain uses TRBV9 and TRBJ2-4; D not certain. The CDR3 has 14 amino acids. Germline V gene data show CDR1 as SGDLS and CDR2 as YYNGEE. The V and J ends lost 5 bases and 6 bases respectively, with 15 bases between them. In DNA form, the CDR3 reads TGTGCCAGCAGTGCTGTTGGGCCAGGAAACATTCAGTACTTC. This gives the protein CASSAVGPGNIQYF. The whole variable domain, filled in from reference TRBV9 and TRBJ2-4, reads DSGVTQTPKHLITATGQRVTLRCSPRSGDLSVYWYQQSLDQGLQFLIQYYNGEERAKGNILERFSAQQFPDLHSELNLSSLELGDSALYFCASSAVGPGNIQYFGAGTRLSVL.

This clone showed up just once. The rearrangement joins TRBV6-5 to TRBJ1-2, with D possibly TRBD1 on 6 matching bases. With 5 bases removed from V and 3 bases from J, the gap between germline ends came to 10 bases. The CDR3 length is 13 residues. CDR1 and CDR2 (germline): MNHEY, SVGAGI. The CDR3 coding sequence is TGTGCCAGCAGTCTGGACAGTGACTATGGCTACACCTTC. It translates to CASSLDSDYGYTF.

This chain joins TRBV6-5 and TRBJ1-1; tentative D call: TRBD1 (5 bases). The CDR3 covers 15 residues. The germline CDR1 and CDR2 sequences are MNHEY and SVGAGI. Trimming shortened V by 6 bases and J by 1 base, and 15 bases separated the two germline ends. The CDR3 spells CASRPAQAGNTEAFF. The CDR3 DNA reads TGTGCCAGCAGACCCGCACAGGCAGGGAACACTGAAGCTTTCTTT.

The rearrangement joins TRBV28 to TRBJ2-7; maybe TRBD2 (5 bases). The germline gives CDR1 MDHEN, CDR2 SYDVKM. With 4 bases removed from V and 2 bases from J, the gap between germline ends came to 15 bases. The CDR3 has 15 amino acids. DNA of the CDR3: TGTGCCAGCAGTTCCCAAGGCGGGTACACCTACGAGCAGTACTTC. Translated, it gives CASSSQGGYTYEQYF.

This clone has just one count. The rearrangement uses TRBV12-3 or TRBV12-4 and TRBJ1-1; D ambiguous. This CDR3 has 12 residues. The germline V and J ends were trimmed by 6 bases and 1 base, with 6 bases remaining between them. The CDR3 DNA sequence: TGTGCCAGCAGGCTACGGAACACTGAAGCTTTCTTT. This gives the protein CASRLRNTEAFF.

CDR3 sequence: CASRQGAANEKLFF. The CDR3 DNA follows: TGTGCCAGCAGACAGGGGGCAGCGAATGAAAAACTGTTTTTT. The chain joins TRBV6-5 to TRBJ1-4, with 9 nucleotides matching TRBD1. V trimming: 6 bases; J trimming: 5 bases; junction bases outside the gene matches: 4. The CDR3 loop spans 14 amino acids. The V gene's germline CDR1 is MNHEY and CDR2 SVGAGI.

The chain's CDR3 is CASSPQGFNQPQHF. CDR3 DNA: TGTGCCAGCAGCCCTCAGGGCTTCAATCAGCCCCAGCATTTT. The chain employs TRBV9 and TRBJ1-5; the D gene is possibly TRBD1 (5 bases). Germline V gene lookup returns CDR1 SGDLS and CDR2 YYNGEE. V lost 4 bases, J lost 3 bases, and 11 bases lay in between. The CDR3 has 14 residues. Together with reference TRBV9 and TRBJ1-5, the CDR3 gives the full variable domain: DSGVTQTPKHLITATGQRVTLRCSPRSGDLSVYWYQQSLDQGLQFLIQYYNGEERAKGNILERFSAQQFPDLHSELNLSSLELGDSALYFCASSPQGFNQPQHFGDGTRLSIL.